Given below is one T cell receptor (beta chain) in context. Its specificity is not known. PCR involved 60 Vbeta and 13 Jbeta primers. Clones were read by immunoSEQ multiplex PCR, and TCRdb kept only the in-frame ones, dropping some. The table shows 190,000 or so clones, with around four fifths occurring only once. The sample is drawn from a study of cytomegalovirus exposure and HLA in healthy donors. Whole-study findings and limits: TRBV6-2, TRBV6-3 and some other V segments were unresolvable in 87-base-pair reads. Cytomegalovirus status, reportedly, was diagnosed with high specificity and sensitivity by the classifier. Reports state that TCR beta sequences accurately predicted most subjects' HLA-A and HLA-B alleles.

The trim removed 4 bases at V and 5 bases at J, leaving 8 bases unmatched. Germline V CDR1 and CDR2: MGHRA, YSYEKL. The CDR3 runs 14 residues. The chain has TRBV4-1 and TRBJ2-7; the match to TRBD1 covers 7 bases. The receptor was derived from a man aged 50-60 years in good health and CMV-seronegative. Specimen: PBMCs. The CDR3 spells CASSLTGASHEQYF. As DNA, the CDR3 is TGCGCCAGCAGCCTTACAGGGGCATCCCACGAGCAGTACTTC.